This passage covers 13 T cell receptor beta chains from one sample sequenced in a study of T-cell memory formation after mild COVID-19 (dated by TCRdb to about 2021). The library was generated by 5' RACE. Reads for this sample came from an Illumina NovaSeq 6000. TCRdb reran the public reads through fastp at Q25 and MiXCR, keeping productive beta chains. Identical CDR3 proteins give one entry, which carries the most common genes and DNA. This sample holds around 310,000 distinct CDR3 sequences; approximately 15% were observed only once. Around 20% of the sample rests with the top ten. Material: PBMCs or a T cell subset sorted from them (not recorded which). The receptors originated from a man aged 18 to 30 who had mild COVID-19 (a few samples of this study predate the infection). The sample titles of this study are shuffled in the database, so cell type and time point are left out; the donor was told from shared clones.

This clonotype has a handful of counts. The chain is built from TRBV6-2 or TRBV6-3 and TRBJ2-1; TRBD2 agrees at 13 bases. Germline CDR1 reads MNHEY; CDR2 reads SVGEGT. The junction had 5 bases not matched to a gene; V was cut back by 5 bases and J by 7 bases. The CDR3 contains 15 residues. The CDR3 bases are TGTGCCAGCAGTCGACTAGCGGGGGGTAGGAATGAGCAGTTCTTC. It codes for CASSRLAGGRNEQFF.

This chain uses TRBV7-8 with TRBJ2-7; 8 nucleotides align to TRBD2. The CDR3 covers 14 residues. The V and J ends lost 6 bases and 5 bases, in that order; junction bases with no gene match: 9. CDR1 is SGHVS, CDR2 FQNEAQ, per germline. CDR3 DNA: TGTGCCAGCAGTTCGGGGCGGGGGGCCGACGAGCAGTACGTC. It codes for CASSSGRGADEQYV.

This clonotype showed up just a few times. The V call is TRBV6-5, the J call TRBJ2-7; no clear D. CDR1 MNHEY and CDR2 SVGAGI come from the germline V gene. The ends were cut back, 0 bases at V and 1 base at J, with 10 bases in the middle. This CDR3 comprises 15 residues. The CDR3 region is CASSYSGSRSYEQYF. For the CDR3, the DNA is TGTGCCAGCAGTTACTCGGGCAGTCGATCCTACGAGCAGTACTTC.

The chain combines TRBV10-3 with TRBJ2-2, with TRBD1 identical over 7 bases. V was pared by 7 bases and J by 3 bases, with 8 bases of the junction left unmatched. The CDR3 runs 15 residues. The germline V gene has CDR1 ENHRY and CDR2 SYGVKD. The CDR3 protein is CAITQQGSDTGELFF. In DNA form, the CDR3 reads TGTGCCATCACTCAACAGGGGTCAGACACCGGGGAGCTGTTTTTT.

This clonotype was recorded only once. The chain combines TRBV12-3 or TRBV12-4 with TRBJ1-1, with a tentative D call TRBD1 (5 bases). V was pared by 7 bases and J by 1 base, with 10 bases between. There are 13 residues in the CDR3. As DNA, the CDR3 is TGTGCCAGCACCGAAACAGGGAACACTGAAGCTTTCTTT. Translated: CASTETGNTEAFF.

V is TRBV12-3 or TRBV12-4 and J is TRBJ1-6; a possible D gene is TRBD1 (5 bases). The V and J ends lost 6 bases and 10 bases respectively, with 16 bases between them. The CDR3 consists of 14 residues. The CDR3 protein is CASSPGWGRSPLHF. The CDR3 nucleotides are TGTGCCAGCAGCCCCGGGTGGGGACGGTCACCCCTCCACTTT.

J is TRBJ2-1 and V is TRBV18; the match to TRBD2 covers 8 bases. The CDR3 runs 12 residues. The trim removed 3 bases at V and 9 bases at J, leaving 1 base unmatched. Germline V gene sequence: CDR1 KGHSH, CDR2 LQKENI. The CDR3 region has the DNA TGTGCCAGCTCACCGAGCGGGGGTGAGCAGTTCTTC. It encodes CASSPSGGEQFF.

The chain employs TRBV12-3 or TRBV12-4 and TRBJ1-2; D unresolved. Trimming took off 2 bases at V and 6 bases at J, with 10 bases between the two ends. The CDR3 is 13 residues long. This CDR3 reads CASSLSSGNGYTF. CDR3 DNA sequence: TGTGCCAGCAGTTTAAGTTCCGGGAATGGCTACACCTTC.

The chain joins TRBV10-3 to TRBJ2-4, with a weak D call TRBD2 (6 bases). The CDR3 totals 15 residues. Germline values: CDR1 ENHRY, CDR2 SYGVKD. V gave up 0 bases and J gave up 4 bases, with 10 bases separating them. The CDR3 loop reads CAISESAGTKNIQYF. The DNA of the CDR3 is TGTGCCATCAGTGAGTCGGCGGGGACGAAAAACATTCAGTACTTC.

The chain joins TRBV28 to TRBJ1-5, with 7 positions matching TRBD1. The CDR3 is 15 residues long. The trim removed 3 bases at V and 2 bases at J, leaving 4 bases unmatched. CDR1 MDHEN and CDR2 SYDVKM come from the germline V gene. CDR3 sequence reads: CASSFLDRGNQPQHF. The CDR3 DNA follows: TGTGCCAGCAGTTTTCTAGACAGGGGCAATCAGCCCCAGCATTTT.

This clonotype was seen a few times. The chain has TRBV7-2 and TRBJ2-1; 8 bases are a match to TRBD2. Germline values: CDR1 SGHTA, CDR2 FQGNSA. J gave up 7 bases and V 1 base, and 3 bases lay outside the gene matches. This CDR3 comprises 14 residues. The CDR3 nucleotides are TGTGCCAGCAGCTTAGACGCGGGGGGTAATGAGCAGTTCTTC. Translation gives CASSLDAGGNEQFF.

This sequence joins TRBV6-5 and TRBJ1-5, with D hard to call. Trimming took off 6 bases at V and 1 base at J, with 10 bases between the two ends. Germline values: CDR1 MNHEY, CDR2 SVGAGI. This CDR3 has 14 amino acids. The CDR3 region has the DNA TGTGCCAGCAGCCCCAGGATAAGCAATCAGCCCCAGCATTTT. Protein: CASSPRISNQPQHF.

This clonotype was seen more than once but under ten times. This sequence joins TRBV7-3 and TRBJ2-7; TRBD2 might be the D (6 bases). From germline, CDR1 is SGHTA and CDR2 FQGTGA. The CDR3 has 13 residues. With 5 bases removed from V and 6 bases from J, the gap between germline ends came to 14 bases. The CDR3: CASSPRPGSEQYF. CDR3 nucleotides: TGTGCCAGCAGCCCCCGGCCCGGGAGCGAGCAGTACTTC. The full variable domain, completed using reference TRBV7-3 and TRBJ2-7, is GAGVSQTPSNKVTEKGKYVELRCDPISGHTALYWYRQSLGQGPEFLIYFQGTGAADDSGLPNDRFFAVRPEGSVSTLKIQRTERGDSAVYLCASSPRPGSEQYFGPGTRLTVT.